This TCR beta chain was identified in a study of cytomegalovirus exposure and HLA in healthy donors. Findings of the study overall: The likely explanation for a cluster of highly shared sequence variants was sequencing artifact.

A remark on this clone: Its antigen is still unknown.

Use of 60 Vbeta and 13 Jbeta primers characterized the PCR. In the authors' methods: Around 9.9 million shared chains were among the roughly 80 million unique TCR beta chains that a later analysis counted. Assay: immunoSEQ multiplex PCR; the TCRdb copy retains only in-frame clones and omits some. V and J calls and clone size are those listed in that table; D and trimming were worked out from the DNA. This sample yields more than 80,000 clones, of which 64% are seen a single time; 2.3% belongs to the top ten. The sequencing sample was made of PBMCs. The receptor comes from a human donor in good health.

CDR3 bases: TGTGCCAGCAGCGCCAGACTAGCGGGGGGTAGTAAGTTCTTC. Its protein is CASSARLAGGSKFF. The chain is built from TRBV7-2 and TRBJ2-1; 13 bases map to TRBD2. CDR3 length: 14 amino acids. V trimming: 5 bases; J trimming: 14 bases; junction bases outside the gene matches: 9. The germline gives CDR1 SGHTA, CDR2 FQGNSA.